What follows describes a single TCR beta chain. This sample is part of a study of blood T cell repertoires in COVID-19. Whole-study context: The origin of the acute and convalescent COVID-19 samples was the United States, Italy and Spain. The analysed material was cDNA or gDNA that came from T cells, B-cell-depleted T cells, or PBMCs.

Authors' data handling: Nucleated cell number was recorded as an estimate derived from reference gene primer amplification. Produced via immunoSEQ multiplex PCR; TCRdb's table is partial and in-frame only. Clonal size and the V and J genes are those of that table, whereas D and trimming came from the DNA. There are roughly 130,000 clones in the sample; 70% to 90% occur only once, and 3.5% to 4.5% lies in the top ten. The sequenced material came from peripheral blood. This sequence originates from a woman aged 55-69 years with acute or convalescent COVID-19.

The CDR3 nucleotides are TGTGCCAGCAGCGTAGGACAGGCGTTAGGAAACACCATATATTTT. Protein product: CASSVGQALGNTIYF. The rearrangement links TRBV9 to TRBJ1-3; tentative D call: TRBD1 (6 bases). This CDR3 is built from 15 residues. From germline, CDR1 is SGDLS and CDR2 YYNGEE. V lost 0 bases, J lost 4 bases, and 11 bases lay in between.